This T cell receptor beta chain comes out of a study of blood T cell repertoires in COVID-19. Study-wide background: Sources were T cells, B-cell-depleted T cells, or PBMCs; the material itself was cDNA or gDNA.

Everyone who took part was roughly 18 to 89 years old, and they came from about 25 US areas. The protocol was immunoSEQ multiplex PCR, while the TCRdb copy is restricted to in-frame clones and leaves out a portion. This table has some 400,000 clones, 91% appearing once. Trimming removed 6 bases from V and 0 bases from J; junction bases left unmatched: 16. The CDR3 is 19 residues long. CDR1 is MRHNA and CDR2 is SNTAGT in the germline V gene. The clonotype was recovered from a woman aged 40 to 50 who had been exposed to COVID-19. The chain carries TRBV6-4 and TRBJ1-2, with TRBD1 identical over 10 bases. Sequenced material: PBMCs or T cells enriched from blood (not recorded which). CDR3 sequence (DNA): TGTGCCAGCAGCGCCGTTTCGCCGGGACAGGGGCCAGCTAACTATGGCTACACCTTC. Protein product: CASSAVSPGQGPANYGYTF.